This record looks at one T cell receptor beta chain sequence and its context. Its specificity is unknown. Trimming cost V 1 base and J 3 bases, with 10 bases left between them. This CDR3 comprises 14 residues. CDR1 and CDR2 (germline): SGHTS, YDEGEE. PBMCs served as the source from which CD4+ and CD8+ T cells were sorted. Isolated RNA was reverse transcribed into cDNA used as the sequencing template. The protocol was immunoSEQ multiplex PCR, while the TCRdb copy is restricted to in-frame clones and leaves out a portion. In the table there are around 210,000 clones, more than 50% of which are singletons. These data originate in a study of CD8+ T cells in alopecia areata. Overall study findings and caveats: Affected lesional scalp, above all in alopecia totalis/universalis, was more clonal than normal scalp.

The rearrangement links TRBV5-8 to TRBJ1-2; D is undetermined. Sequenced material: CD8+ T cells sorted from blood. The TCR comes from a human donor in good health. CDR3 coding DNA: TGTGCCAGCAGCTTGTCTGGGGTCGACTATGGCTACACCTTC. It encodes CASSLSGVDYGYTF. The full variable domain, rest sourced from reference TRBV5-8 and TRBJ1-2, is EAGVTQSPTHLIKTRGQQATLRCSPISGHTSVYWYQQALGLGLQFLLWYDEGEERNRGNFPPRFSGRQFPNYSSELNVNALELEDSALYLCASSLSGVDYGYTFGSGTRLTVV.